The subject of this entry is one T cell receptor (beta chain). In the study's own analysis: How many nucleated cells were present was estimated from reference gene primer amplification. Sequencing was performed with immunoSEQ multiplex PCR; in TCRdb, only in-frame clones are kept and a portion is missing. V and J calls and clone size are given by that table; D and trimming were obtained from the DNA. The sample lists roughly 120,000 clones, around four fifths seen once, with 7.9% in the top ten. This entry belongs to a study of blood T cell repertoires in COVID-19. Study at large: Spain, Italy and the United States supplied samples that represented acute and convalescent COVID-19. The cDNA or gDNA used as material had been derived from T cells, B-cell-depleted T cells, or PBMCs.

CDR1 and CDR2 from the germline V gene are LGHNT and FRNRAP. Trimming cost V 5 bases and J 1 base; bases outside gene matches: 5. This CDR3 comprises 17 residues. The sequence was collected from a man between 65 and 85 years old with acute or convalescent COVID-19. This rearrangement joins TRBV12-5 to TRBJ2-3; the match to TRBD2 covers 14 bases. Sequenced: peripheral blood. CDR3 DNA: TGTGCTAGTGGTAAGGGACTAGCGGGGGCACGCACAGATACGCAGTATTTT. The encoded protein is CASGKGLAGARTDTQYF.